Shown below are 16 T cell receptor beta chains from a single sample sequenced in a study of T cells and copy number aberrations in small-cell lung cancer. Clones were read by immunoSEQ multiplex PCR, and TCRdb kept only the in-frame ones, dropping some. Of thousands of clones listed, over 65% are singletons. Sequencing was carried out using normal tissue next to the tumor. These receptors were obtained from a man aged 50-59 years with small cell lung cancer.

The chain employs TRBV19 and TRBJ1-2; TRBD1 matches at 8 bases. The ends lost 0 bases at V and 8 bases at J; junction bases unmatched: 14. The V gene's germline CDR1 is LNHDA and CDR2 SQIVND (reference sequence). This CDR3 has 17 residues. DNA for the CDR3: TGTGCCAGTAGTATAGATCTCGCGACAGGGGAAAGCTACGGCTACACCTTC. It codes for CASSIDLATGESYGYTF.

This sequence joins TRBV5-8 and TRBJ1-2; D ambiguous. Per the germline V gene, CDR1 is SGHTS and CDR2 is YDEGEE. The V end lost 0 bases, the J end lost 8 bases, and 11 bases lay between the germline ends. The CDR3 covers 13 residues. CDR3 loop: CASSLVYGEGYTF. The CDR3 nucleotides read TGTGCCAGCAGCTTGGTATATGGGGAAGGCTACACCTTC.

The rearrangement links TRBV25-1 to TRBJ2-5; 10 bases agree with TRBD1. V lost 5 bases and J lost 5; bases outside the gene matches: 8. The CDR3 has 15 residues. Germline assignment: CDR1 MGHDK and CDR2 SYGVNS. CDR3 DNA sequence: TGTGCCAGCAGTCCGCGGGACAGGGGTTACGAGACCCAGTACTTC. It encodes CASSPRDRGYETQYF.

This chain links TRBV6-1 with TRBJ1-2, with TRBD1 as a possible D gene (6 bases). The CDR3 runs 13 residues. Trimming left V 2 bases short and J 8 bases short, with 12 bases between. The germline V gene has CDR1 MNHNS and CDR2 SASEGT. The CDR3 DNA reads as TGTGCCAGCAGTGAACTCCAGGGGTACGGCTACACCTTC. Translating it yields CASSELQGYGYTF.

The rearrangement joins TRBV15 to TRBJ1-1, with 12 bases that match TRBD1. The germline V gene encodes CDR1 LNHNV and CDR2 YYDKDF (reference sequence). V lost 1 base to trimming and J lost 6 bases; unmatched junction nucleotides: 9. The CDR3 contains 17 residues. CDR3 in DNA: TGTGCCACCAGCAGAGCCCGGGACAGGGGGCGCAGGCCTGAAGCTTTCTTT. As protein: CATSRARDRGRRPEAFF.

V gene TRBV2 combines with J gene TRBJ2-7, with D possibly matching TRBD2 (7 bases). The CDR3 loop spans 16 amino acids. Deletions cut 2 bases from V and 4 bases from J, with 18 bases between. Germline V gene sequence: CDR1 SNHLY, CDR2 FYNNEI. The DNA of the CDR3 is TGTGCCAGCAGTGAAAGACCGGCGGGGGCGAGGTACGAGCAGTACTTC. This encodes CASSERPAGARYEQYF.

The chain joins TRBV5-1 to TRBJ2-7; D tentatively fits TRBD1 or TRBD2 (6 bases each). Germline CDR1 reads SGHRS; CDR2 reads YFSETQ. CDR3 length: 14 amino acids. V gave up 0 bases and J gave up 5 bases, with 12 bases separating them. The CDR3 region has the DNA TGCGCCAGCAGCTTGGTTCGGGGGCTCAACGAGCAGTACTTC. Encoded protein: CASSLVRGLNEQYF.

V and J are TRBV7-2 and TRBJ2-3, with unresolved D. The ends were cut back, 5 bases at V and 3 bases at J, with 12 bases in the middle. Germline CDR1 and CDR2: SGHTA and FQGNSA. The CDR3 totals 14 residues. Written as DNA, the CDR3 is TGTGCCAGCAGCGACACCCCAGGTACAGATACGCAGTATTTT. This gives the protein CASSDTPGTDTQYF.

This rearrangement joins TRBV25-1 to TRBJ2-2; D is undetermined. CDR1 is MGHDK and CDR2 is SYGVNS in the germline V gene. The CDR3 covers 15 residues. V was trimmed by 3 bases and J by 2 bases, leaving 10 bases between them. The CDR3 loop is CASSDFTSNTGELFF. The CDR3 region has the DNA TGTGCCAGCAGTGATTTCACGAGTAACACCGGGGAGCTGTTTTTT.

This clone was seen only once. This chain links TRBV28 with TRBJ1-1; no reliable D call. This CDR3 comprises 15 residues. CDR1 MDHEN and CDR2 SYDVKM come from the germline V gene. The germline V and J ends were trimmed by 1 base and 1 base, with 10 bases remaining between them. Written as DNA, the CDR3 is TGTGCCAGCAGTTTATATGGCACGCGGAACACTGAAGCTTTCTTT. Translating it yields CASSLYGTRNTEAFF.

This rearrangement joins TRBV9 to TRBJ2-5; TRBD1 or TRBD2 may be the D gene (5 bases each). This CDR3 has 15 amino acids. Per germline, CDR1 SGDLS and CDR2 YYNGEE. V was pared by 1 base and J by 1 base, with 11 bases between. CDR3 amino acids: CASSVFVGTQETQYF. In nucleotides, the CDR3 is TGTGCCAGCAGCGTATTTGTAGGGACCCAAGAGACCCAGTACTTC.

This chain links TRBV19 with TRBJ1-5, with D perhaps matching TRBD1 (5 bases). Germline assignment: CDR1 LNHDA and CDR2 SQIVND (reference sequence). The V end was cut by 3 bases, the J end by 3 bases, with 12 bases between. This CDR3 is built from 15 residues. The CDR3 DNA sequence: TGTGCCAGTAGTATGTCCCACAGGAACAATCAGCCCCAGCATTTT. This gives the protein CASSMSHRNNQPQHF.

J is TRBJ1-2 and V is TRBV6-4; TRBD1 aligns across 9 bases. Germline V gene sequence: CDR1 MRHNA, CDR2 SNTAGT. V gave up 6 bases and J gave up 3 bases; unmatched junction bases: 5. There are 14 residues in the CDR3. CDR3 residues: CASSLTGGYYGYTF. Written as DNA, the CDR3 is TGTGCCAGCAGCTTAACAGGGGGCTACTATGGCTACACCTTC.

The rearrangement uses TRBV7-6 and TRBJ2-3, with 16 bases that match TRBD2. Germline V gene data show CDR1 as SGHVS and CDR2 as FNYEAQ. This CDR3 spans 18 amino acids. J was trimmed by 6 bases and V by 4 bases; bases with no gene match: 10. The CDR3 sequence: CASSSGTSGRARGDTQYF. In DNA form, the CDR3 reads TGTGCCAGCAGCTCTGGGACTAGCGGGAGGGCGAGGGGTGATACGCAGTATTTT.

This clone occurred a few times. This chain links TRBV11-1 with TRBJ2-7, with 8 bases that match TRBD2. Germline V gene sequence: CDR1 SGHAT, CDR2 FQDESV (reference sequence). This CDR3 contains 14 residues. V gave up 3 bases and J gave up 5 bases; unmatched junction bases: 6. CDR3 bases: TGTGCCAGCAGCTTTTCTAGCGGGTCCGACGAGCAGTACTTC. The encoded protein is CASSFSSGSDEQYF.

The CDR3 DNA reads TGTGCCTGGAGTTCTCGACAGGGGGTACAGTACTTC. It translates to CAWSSRQGVQYF. The chain couples TRBV30 to TRBJ2-7; 9 nucleotides line up with TRBD1. Germline trimming cut 2 bases from V and 10 bases from J; bases unmatched to any gene: 6. Germline CDR1 and CDR2: GTSNPN and SVGIG (reference sequence). This CDR3 contains 12 residues.